This TCR beta chain was captured in a study of OX40 agonist ivuxolimab in advanced cancers. Study-level findings and limits: Relatively little clonal expansion, among the lowest observed, appeared in partial responders at 0.1-3.0 mg/kg.

Sequencing was performed with immunoSEQ multiplex PCR; in TCRdb, only in-frame clones are kept and a portion is missing. The sample yields approximately 94,000 clones, roughly 90% seen once. Concerning this clone: Its specificity is unknown.

Trimming cost V 6 bases and J 5 bases; bases outside gene matches: 8. This CDR3 contains 14 residues. Germline V CDR1 and CDR2: ENHRY, SYGVKD. The sample consisted of CD4+ or CD8+ T cells sorted from blood, taken in a trial of the OX40 agonist ivuxolimab. The gene calls are TRBV10-3 and TRBJ2-5; 8 positions agree with TRBD2. The clonotype was recovered from an adult with an advanced solid tumor such as melanoma, head and neck, liver or kidney cancer. The CDR3 region is CAIRDSGIKETQYF. The DNA of the CDR3 is TGTGCCATCAGGGATAGCGGGATAAAGGAGACCCAGTACTTC.